Listed below are T cell receptor beta chains from one sample, sequenced in a study of blood T cells in healthy people across ages. TCRdb passed the 5' RACE reads through MiXCR, listing each CDR3 protein once. The sample has just over 800,000 distinct CDR3 sequences, 62% seen once. The specimen was blood. The source is a man aged 25-40 years in good health. Both conserved end residues are part of each CDR3. Each record gives: V gene, CDR3 length, J gene, CDR3 protein.

TRBV4-3,15,TRBJ2-5,CASSQQDEGAGTQYF
TRBV6-2/TRBV6-3,14,TRBJ1-5,CASRHRQGNQSQHF
TRBV29-1,12,TRBJ2-1,CSLGGAYNEQFF
TRBV3-1,16,TRBJ2-7,CASSQDPGQGVHEQYF
TRBV7-8,16,TRBJ2-1,CASSRIRQGSGNEQFF
TRBV20-1,14,TRBJ2-6,CSADGTAGANVLTF
TRBV7-3,17,TRBJ2-3,CASSPGDSGGVLDTQYF
TRBV5-1,13,TRBJ1-2,CASSLDSRDGYTF
TRBV28,13,TRBJ2-1,CASSTSGGNEQFF
TRBV4-3,15,TRBJ2-1,CASSRPGQAPNEQFF
TRBV9,15,TRBJ2-3,CASSSSRVRTDTQYF
TRBV10-3,17,TRBJ2-5,CAISEPLGRGRKETQYF
TRBV29-1,13,TRBJ2-1,CSVRRGENNEQFF
TRBV7-3,17,TRBJ2-2,CASSLQPTGANTGELFF
TRBV6-2/TRBV6-3,14,NA,CASSHDVRVKTQYF
TRBV6-5,17,NA,CASSYGDLQQVLETQYF